These 29 T cell receptor beta chains share one sample of origin, sequenced in a study of OX40 agonist ivuxolimab in advanced cancers. Sequencing was performed with immunoSEQ multiplex PCR; in TCRdb, only in-frame clones are kept and a portion is missing. This table has 50,000 or so clones, 86% appearing once. Sample: CD4+ or CD8+ T cells sorted from blood, taken in a trial of the OX40 agonist ivuxolimab. The receptors stem from an adult with an advanced solid tumor such as melanoma, head and neck, liver or kidney cancer.

This chain connects TRBV21-1 to TRBJ2-7; TRBD1 is taken as the D call from the table, unchecked against the DNA. TRBV21-1 is reported as a pseudogene. The CDR3 has 12 residues. This CDR3 is CASRRDIYEQYF. The CDR3 nucleotides read TGTGCCAGCCGCCGGGACATCTACGAGCAGTACTTC.

This rearrangement joins TRBV7-6 to TRBJ2-2; a possible D gene is TRBD1 (6 bases). V lost 5 bases and J lost 5, with 15 bases in between. Germline V gene data show CDR1 as SGHVS and CDR2 as FNYEAQ. This CDR3 contains 15 residues. The CDR3 nucleotides are TGTGCCAGCAGCCTCGGGACACTTGGGACCGGGGAGCTGTTTTTT. Amino acids: CASSLGTLGTGELFF.

V gene TRBV21-1 combines with J gene TRBJ1-6; the DNA was not used to check the table's D call, TRBD1. TRBV21-1 is annotated as a pseudogene. This CDR3 comprises 16 residues. The CDR3 spells CASSPHRDRGFSPLHF. DNA of the CDR3: TGTGCCAGCAGCCCCCACCGCGACAGGGGCTTTTCACCCCTCCACTTT.

CDR3 sequence: CASSKTGGSGNTIYF. The DNA of the CDR3 is TGTGCCAGCAGCAAGACAGGGGGCTCTGGAAACACCATATATTTT. This chain links TRBV7-9 with TRBJ1-3, with TRBD1 matching over 9 bases. This CDR3 comprises 15 residues. J gave up 0 bases and V 5 bases, and 2 bases lay outside the gene matches. Germline-derived CDR1 and CDR2 are SEHNR and FQNEAQ (reference sequence).

The chain links TRBV7-8 to TRBJ2-3; no reliable D call. Germline V gene lookup returns CDR1 SGHVS and CDR2 FQNEAQ. V lost 4 bases, J lost 3 bases, and 8 bases lay in between. The CDR3 runs 13 residues. The CDR3 spells CASSSPFTDTQYF. CDR3 coding DNA: TGTGCCAGCAGCTCTCCGTTTACAGATACGCAGTATTTT.

The chain combines TRBV30 with TRBJ2-7; 9 bases align to TRBD1. This CDR3 has 15 amino acids. Germline trimming cut 5 bases from V and 3 bases from J; bases unmatched to any gene: 11. The germline V gene encodes CDR1 GTSNPN and CDR2 SVGIG (reference sequence). CDR3 residues: CAWALGRTGVYEQYF. In DNA form, the CDR3 reads TGTGCCTGGGCTTTAGGTAGGACAGGGGTCTACGAGCAGTACTTC.

The V call is TRBV5-4, the J call TRBJ2-5, with TRBD2 identical over 10 bases. Germline CDR1 SGHNT, CDR2 YYREEE (reference sequence). The CDR3 spans 17 residues. The V segment lost 0 bases and the J segment 5 bases; nucleotides outside the gene matches: 10. CDR3 protein: CASSLGLAGAGAETQYF. The CDR3 DNA reads TGTGCCAGCAGCTTGGGGCTAGCGGGGGCCGGGGCGGAGACCCAGTACTTC.

V usage is TRBV6-1 and J usage is TRBJ1-2; a weak D match, TRBD1 (5 bases). Germline loops: CDR1 MNHNS, CDR2 SASEGT. The V and J ends lost 4 bases and 4 bases respectively, with 10 bases between them. The CDR3 covers 13 residues. Here the CDR3 reads CASSVGGVYGYTF. CDR3 bases: TGTGCCAGCAGTGTCGGGGGAGTCTATGGCTACACCTTC.

J is TRBJ2-7 and V is TRBV5-1, with D possibly TRBD1 on 5 matching bases. CDR1 and CDR2 (germline): SGHRS, YFSETQ. The CDR3 totals 12 residues. V gave up 2 bases and J gave up 6 bases, with 9 bases separating them. The CDR3 nucleotides are TGCGCCAGCAGCTTAAAAACAGGCGAGCAGTACTTC. It codes for CASSLKTGEQYF.

The V gene is TRBV25-1, the J gene TRBJ2-7; D not resolved. The CDR3 runs to 11 residues. From germline, CDR1 is MGHDK and CDR2 SYGVNS. Trimming left V 6 bases short and J 9 bases short, with 12 bases between. The CDR3 bases are TGTGCCAGCAGCGACACCCGACGGCAGTACTTC. It yields the protein CASSDTRRQYF.

The genes are TRBV2 and TRBJ1-1; 7 positions match TRBD1. Germline V CDR1 and CDR2: SNHLY, FYNNEI. The junction had 1 base not matched to a gene; V was cut back by 5 bases and J by 1 base. The CDR3 length is 13 residues. In DNA, the CDR3 is TGTGCCAGCAGTCGACAGGGGAACACTGAAGCTTTCTTT. Translated, it gives CASSRQGNTEAFF.

The J gene is TRBJ1-5, the V gene TRBV2; 7 bases are a match to TRBD1. V shed 6 bases, J shed 5 bases, and the junction held 4 bases outside the gene matches. This CDR3 has 13 amino acids. Germline CDR1 reads SNHLY; CDR2 reads FYNNEI. The CDR3 DNA is TGTGCCAGCAGCCGGCAGGGGGATCAGCCCCAGCATTTT. Amino acids: CASSRQGDQPQHF.

This rearrangement joins TRBV9 to TRBJ2-3, with a tentative D call TRBD2 (6 bases). The length of the CDR3 is 15 residues. Per germline, CDR1 SGDLS and CDR2 YYNGEE. V lost 0 bases to trimming and J lost 2 bases, with 10 bases between them. DNA for the CDR3: TGTGCCAGCAGCGTAGCCGGGAGAGTCACAGATACGCAGTATTTT. Its translation is CASSVAGRVTDTQYF.

This chain links TRBV10-3 with TRBJ1-2, with D maybe TRBD1 (6 bases). In germline, CDR1 is ENHRY, CDR2 SYGVKD. Trimming left V 10 bases short and J 7 bases short, with 13 bases between. This CDR3 region has 11 residues. The CDR3: CATTRGAGYTF. In DNA, the CDR3 is TGTGCCACCACCCGGGGGGCTGGCTACACCTTC.

The gene calls are TRBV2 and TRBJ2-3; the match to TRBD2 covers 10 bases. This CDR3 is 15 amino acids long. Germline assignment: CDR1 SNHLY and CDR2 FYNNEI. J lost 1 base, V lost 2 bases, and 0 bases had no gene match. The CDR3 nucleotides are TGTGCCAGCAGTGAACTAGCGGGGGGCACAGATACGCAGTATTTT. Amino acid sequence: CASSELAGGTDTQYF. Drawing the rest from reference TRBV2 and TRBJ2-3, the complete variable domain is EPEVTQTPSHQVTQMGQEVILRCVPISNHLYFYWYRQILGQKVEFLVSFYNNEISEKSEIFDDQFSVERPDGSNFTLKIRSTKLEDSAMYFCASSELAGGTDTQYFGPGTRLTVL.

V gene TRBV5-5 combines with J gene TRBJ1-4, with no clear D. V was clipped by 6 bases and J by 8 bases, with 11 bases between them. Germline CDR1 reads SGHKS; CDR2 reads YYEKEE (reference sequence). The CDR3 covers 12 residues. CDR3 sequence (DNA): TGTGCCAGCACCGGAACAAGGGAAAAACTGTTTTTT. Translating gives CASTGTREKLFF. Supplemented by reference TRBV5-5 and TRBJ1-4, the full variable domain reads DAGVTQSPTHLIKTRGQQVTLRCSPISGHKSVSWYQQVLGQGPQFIFQYYEKEERGRGNFPDRFSARQFPNYSSELNVNALLLGDSALYLCASTGTREKLFFGSGTQLSVL.

Written as DNA, the CDR3 is TGTGCCAGCAGCTCGTACAGGGGGTACGGTGGCTACACCTTC. Translation gives CASSSYRGYGGYTF. This chain links TRBV11-3 with TRBJ1-2, with TRBD1 matching over 8 bases. Germline V CDR1 and CDR2: SGHNT, YENEEA. J lost 7 bases, V lost 4 bases, and 8 bases had no gene match. The CDR3 has 14 residues.

V usage is TRBV6-5 and J usage is TRBJ1-5; maybe TRBD1 (5 bases). Germline assignment: CDR1 MNHEY and CDR2 SVGAGI. CDR3 length: 14 residues. Trimming took 5 bases from V and 5 from J, leaving 13 bases between them. CDR3 sequence (DNA): TGTGCCAGCAGTAGGGCCAGGGCCCATCAGCCCCAGCATTTT. It encodes CASSRARAHQPQHF.

This clone was seen a handful of times. The chain links TRBV6-4 to TRBJ2-7; possible D gene TRBD1, 5 bases. Germline V gene data show CDR1 as MRHNA and CDR2 as SNTAGT. V was trimmed by 3 bases and J by 10 bases, leaving 19 bases between them. The CDR3 sequence is 14 residues long. DNA for the CDR3: TGTGCCAGCAGTGATCCTAAGGGGCCCCTCTTACAGTACTTC. It yields the protein CASSDPKGPLLQYF.

The chain employs TRBV6-1 and TRBJ2-3, with 11 positions matching TRBD1. With 9 bases clipped from V and 5 bases from J, the junction kept 7 bases outside the gene matches. The CDR3 sequence is 14 residues long. Germline CDR1 MNHNS, CDR2 SASEGT. CDR3 DNA sequence: TGTGCCAGGGGGACAGGGGGTTCTGTAGATACGCAGTATTTT. It encodes CARGTGGSVDTQYF.

The table lists this clone with a count of one. The chain carries TRBV7-2 and TRBJ2-3; TRBD2 aligns across 11 bases. The CDR3 consists of 17 residues. From germline, CDR1 is SGHTA and CDR2 FQGNSA. The V and J ends lost 4 bases and 4 bases, in that order; junction bases with no gene match: 10. The CDR3 DNA is TGTGCCAGCAGCTCTGTAGCGGGGGGGTTTTCATCAGATACGCAGTATTTT. This translates into CASSSVAGGFSSDTQYF.

The chain has TRBV10-3 and TRBJ2-7; D gene ambiguous. V gave up 4 bases and J gave up 0 bases, with 4 bases separating them. The CDR3 runs 12 residues. Germline V gives CDR1 ENHRY, CDR2 SYGVKD. Written as DNA, the CDR3 is TGTGCCATCAGTGGGAGCTCCTACGAGCAGTACTTC. It specifies CAISGSSYEQYF.

The chain links TRBV7-3 to TRBJ1-1, with TRBD1 as a possible D gene (5 bases). V was clipped by 5 bases and J by 1 base, with 8 bases between them. Germline V CDR1 and CDR2: SGHTA, FQGTGA. CDR3 length equals 13 residues. CDR3 region: CASSPTGNTEAFF. CDR3 DNA: TGTGCCAGCAGCCCAACAGGGAACACTGAAGCTTTCTTT. The variable domain in full, with the rest retrieved from reference TRBV7-3 and TRBJ1-1, is GAGVSQTPSNKVTEKGKYVELRCDPISGHTALYWYRQSLGQGPEFLIYFQGTGAADDSGLPNDRFFAVRPEGSVSTLKIQRTERGDSAVYLCASSPTGNTEAFFGQGTRLTVV.

The chain joins TRBV7-3 to TRBJ2-5; 7 nucleotides match TRBD1. After removal of 4 bases from V and 2 bases from J, the junction contained 1 base not matched to a gene. The CDR3 contains 13 residues. The germline gives CDR1 SGHTA, CDR2 FQGTGA. CDR3 residues: CASSWGQQETQYF. The CDR3 coding sequence is TGTGCCAGCAGCTGGGGACAGCAAGAGACCCAGTACTTC.

The rearrangement uses TRBV18 and TRBJ1-5; 7 bases line up with TRBD1. The J segment lost 5 bases and the V segment lost 2 bases, leaving 3 bases of the junction unmatched. This CDR3 has 14 amino acids. Germline V lookup: CDR1 KGHSH, CDR2 LQKENI. CDR3 DNA sequence: TGTGCCAGCTCACCAGGGACAGAACATCAGCCCCAGCATTTT. It is translated as CASSPGTEHQPQHF. Complete variable domain (other parts from reference TRBV18 and TRBJ1-5): NAGVMQNPRHLVRRRGQEARLRCSPMKGHSHVYWYRQLPEEGLKFMVYLQKENIIDESGMPKERFSAEFPKEGPSILRIQQVVRGDSAAYFCASSPGTEHQPQHFGDGTRLSIL.

The CDR3 loop reads CASSRSTGRAYEQYF. Here the CDR3 DNA reads TGTGCCAGCAGCCGGTCGACAGGGAGGGCCTACGAGCAGTACTTC. The genes are TRBV9 and TRBJ2-7; either TRBD1 or TRBD2 may supply D (7 bases each). Germline V lookup: CDR1 SGDLS, CDR2 YYNGEE. The CDR3 loop spans 15 amino acids. V lost 4 bases to trimming and J lost 2 bases, with 16 bases between them.

V gene TRBV28 combines with J gene TRBJ1-6; D gene unclear. Trimming removed 2 bases at V and 14 bases at J, with 7 bases between. CDR1 is MDHEN, CDR2 SYDVKM, per germline. CDR3 length equals 11 residues. The CDR3 DNA follows: TGTGCCAGCAGTTTAAGGTTTACCCTCCACTTT. Translation gives CASSLRFTLHF.

This clone was seen only a few times. V gene TRBV4-3 combines with J gene TRBJ1-3; D is unresolved. The germline gives CDR1 LGHNA, CDR2 YSLEER. The CDR3 runs to 16 residues. Trimming removed 0 bases from V and 7 bases from J, with 16 bases in between. The CDR3 loop is CASSQDRSSGDNTIYF. The DNA of the CDR3 is TGCGCCAGCAGCCAAGATAGGAGTTCAGGCGACAACACCATATATTTT.

The chain carries TRBV7-2 and TRBJ1-2, with D maybe TRBD1 (5 bases). Germline V gives CDR1 SGHTA, CDR2 FQGNSA. This CDR3 region has 13 residues. Trimming took 1 base from V and 8 from J, leaving 11 bases between them. CDR3 in DNA: TGTGCCAGCAGCTTAGAACGGCAGGGAGGCTACACCTTC. Translating gives CASSLERQGGYTF.